Sequencing of this T cell receptor (beta chain) was carried out in a study of cytomegalovirus exposure and HLA in healthy donors. Across the whole study: Among the roughly 400 donors who were genotyped, approximately 76% fell in the genetic ancestry cluster that is associated with self-reported Caucasian donors. Points from the study as a whole: Most TCR sequences were seen very rarely across donors, but some public TCRs occurred in many. Using the classifier, cytomegalovirus status was reportedly diagnosed with high specificity and sensitivity.

A note on this clone: What it binds is unknown. This sample includes further DNA sequences coding for the same CDR3.

In the PCR, 60 Vbeta and 13 Jbeta primers were used. Method: immunoSEQ multiplex PCR; TCRdb's copy keeps in-frame clones and lacks some. The table includes 150,000 to 200,000 clones, about 65% detected once. The germline V and J ends were trimmed by 2 bases and 1 base, with 5 bases remaining between them. This CDR3 contains 13 residues. Germline values: CDR1 MNHEY, CDR2 SVGAGI. Despite likely unrecorded immune exposures, the donors were nominally healthy at the time of sampling. The V gene is TRBV6-5, the J gene TRBJ1-1; D gene uncertain. The sequencing sample was made of PBMCs. The sequence was obtained from a girl under 18 in good health and CMV-seronegative. The CDR3: CASSYAGNTEAFF. CDR3 nucleotides: TGTGCCAGCAGTTACGCAGGGAACACTGAAGCTTTCTTT.